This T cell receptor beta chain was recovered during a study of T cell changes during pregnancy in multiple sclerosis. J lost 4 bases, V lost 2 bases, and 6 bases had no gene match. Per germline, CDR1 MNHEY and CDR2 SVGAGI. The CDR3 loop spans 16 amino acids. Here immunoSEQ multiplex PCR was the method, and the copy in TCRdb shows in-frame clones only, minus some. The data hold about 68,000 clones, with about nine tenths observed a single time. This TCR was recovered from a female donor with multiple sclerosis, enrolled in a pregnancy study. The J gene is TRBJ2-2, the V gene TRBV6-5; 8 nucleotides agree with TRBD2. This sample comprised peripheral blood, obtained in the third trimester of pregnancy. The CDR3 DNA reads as TGTGCCAGCAGTTACCCCACGGGGGGGGCCACCGGGGAGCTGTTTTTT. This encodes CASSYPTGGATGELFF.